Listed below are T cell receptor beta chains from one sample, sequenced in a study of T cells in Graves' hyperthyroidism and ophthalmopathy. Via MiXCR, TCRdb re-called the multiplex PCR reads, giving one row per CDR3 protein. The table lists about 640,000 distinct CDR3 sequences, less than 25% of them singletons. The sample consisted of blood. These receptors originate from a man aged 25 to 40 with Graves' ophthalmopathy. Both conserved end residues are part of each CDR3. A D gene is named only where the DNA matches it firmly. For some rows the clone size is stated as once, few or many, or as a class when expanded; others skip it.

V gene	clone size	D gene	J gene	CDR3 protein	CDR3 DNA
TRBV5-1	.	TRBD2	TRBJ2-1	CASSVLMTSGDNEQFF	TGTGCCAGCAGCGTTTTAATGACTAGCGGGGACAATGAGCAGTTCTTC
TRBV19	few	.	TRBJ1-1	CASMDPGDTEAFF	TGTGCCAGTATGGACCCGGGGGACACTGAAGCTTTCTTT
TRBV12-3/TRBV12-4	many	.	TRBJ2-1	CASSLVDRYNEQFF	TGTGCCAGCAGTTTAGTGGACCGTTACAATGAGCAGTTCTTC
TRBV28	many	.	TRBJ1-1	CASSSPGHMNTEAFF	TGTGCCAGCAGTTCACCGGGACACATGAACACTGAAGCTTTCTTT
TRBV20-1	.	.	TRBJ1-5	CGARDPREGVQPQHF	TGCGGTGCTAGAGACCCCCGGGAGGGAGTACAGCCCCAGCATTTT
TRBV12-3/TRBV12-4	many	.	TRBJ1-5	CASSLGRALLDSNQPQHF	TGTGCCAGCAGTTTAGGCAGGGCCCTCCTCGATAGCAATCAGCCCCAGCATTTT
TRBV12-3/TRBV12-4	few	TRBD2	TRBJ2-2	CASSTGKAGGTGELFF	TGTGCCAGCAGCACCGGAAAGGCGGGAGGTACCGGGGAGCTGTTTTTT
TRBV27	.	.	TRBJ1-4	CASGHRGTNEKLFF	TGTGCCAGCGGCCATAGAGGGACTAATGAAAAACTGTTTTTT
TRBV30	many	.	TRBJ1-1	CAWSLPDRLRNTEAFF	TGTGCCTGGAGTCTCCCGGACCGACTTAGGAACACTGAAGCTTTCTTT
TRBV19	.	.	TRBJ1-5	CASSLVWGESNQPQHF	TGTGCCAGTAGCCTCGTGTGGGGAGAGAGCAATCAGCCCCAGCATTTT
TRBV28	many	TRBD2	TRBJ2-3	CASSYLLRLAGGPDTQYF	TGTGCCAGCAGTTACCTACTAAGACTAGCGGGAGGCCCAGATACGCAGTATTTT
TRBV7-2	few	TRBD2	TRBJ2-7	CASTGDYSYEQYF	TGTGCCAGCACCGGGGACTACTCCTACGAGCAGTACTTC
TRBV28	.	.	TRBJ2-7	CASSLASISYNEQYF	TGTGCCAGCAGTTTAGCGTCAATCTCCTACAATGAGCAGTACTTC
TRBV6-1	many	TRBD2	TRBJ2-7	CASTTSGNSYEQYF	TGTGCCAGCACGACTAGCGGGAATTCCTACGAGCAGTACTTC
TRBV5-1	few	.	TRBJ1-6	CASSLTQNDNSPLHF	TGCGCCAGCAGCTTAACACAGAATGATAATTCACCCCTCCACTTT
TRBV30	.	.	TRBJ2-5	CAWSVGSARSQETQYF	TGTGCCTGGAGTGTTGGCTCGGCCAGGAGCCAAGAGACCCAGTACTTC
TRBV28	few	.	TRBJ2-3	CASSSQLSTDTQYF	TGTGCCAGCAGTTCGCAATTGAGCACAGATACGCAGTATTTT
TRBV6-1	many	TRBD1	TRBJ1-1	CASSGQGAGDTEAFF	TGTGCCAGCAGTGGACAGGGGGCAGGGGACACTGAAGCTTTCTTT
TRBV7-4	many	.	TRBJ1-5	CASSLGVGNSNQPQHF	TGTGCCAGCAGCTTAGGGGTAGGGAATAGCAATCAGCCCCAGCATTTT
TRBV11-2	many	.	TRBJ2-7	CASSLLPGTIYEQYF	TGTGCCAGCAGCTTACTCCCCGGGACAATCTACGAGCAGTACTTC
TRBV4-1	few	.	TRBJ1-4	CASSQGAQGGEKLFF	TGCGCCAGCAGCCAGGGGGCACAGGGAGGCGAAAAACTGTTTTTT
TRBV27	.	.	TRBJ2-7	CASSSLGEHEQYF	TGTGCCAGCAGTTCGCTAGGGGAGCACGAGCAGTACTTC
TRBV28	medium-sized	.	TRBJ2-3	CASKGPGDADTQYF	TGTGCCAGCAAGGGCCCCGGAGACGCAGATACGCAGTATTTT
TRBV7-2	many	TRBD2	TRBJ2-3	CASRRVQGGRGGTDTQYF	TGTGCCAGCAGGCGGGTCCAGGGCGGGAGGGGTGGCACAGATACGCAGTATTTT
TRBV7-9	.	TRBD1	TRBJ2-1	CASSSGTGVNNEQFF	TGTGCCAGCAGCTCCGGGACAGGGGTTAACAATGAGCAGTTCTTC
TRBV11-2	.	.	TRBJ1-1	CASSFTGKKEAFF	TGTGCCAGCAGCTTTACAGGGAAAAAAGAAGCTTTCTTT
TRBV5-1	many	TRBD1	TRBJ2-5	CASSLEDRVYETQYF	TGCGCCAGCAGCTTGGAGGACAGGGTCTACGAGACCCAGTACTTC
TRBV28	.	.	TRBJ2-1	CASSLTSSQFF	TGTGCCAGCAGTTTAACTAGCTCACAGTTCTTC
TRBV5-1	many	TRBD2	TRBJ2-1	CASIRRLGGDNEQFF	TGCGCCAGCATACGAAGGCTTGGGGGGGATAATGAGCAGTTCTTC
TRBV6-1	.	TRBD2	TRBJ2-5	CASSSTSGRAGSQETQYF	TGTGCCAGCAGTTCCACTAGCGGGAGGGCCGGTTCCCAAGAGACCCAGTACTTC
TRBV6-2/TRBV6-3	many	.	TRBJ1-1	CASTQTGLNTEAFF	TGTGCCAGCACCCAGACAGGTTTGAACACTGAAGCTTTCTTT
TRBV2	.	TRBD2	TRBJ2-3	CASSSGLAGGYTTDTQYF	TGTGCCAGCAGTTCTGGACTAGCGGGAGGATATACCACAGATACGCAGTATTTT
TRBV5-8	many	TRBD2	TRBJ2-1	CASSLARLAGVWGLGNEQFF	TGTGCCAGCAGCTTGGCCAGACTAGCGGGAGTATGGGGCCTTGGCAATGAGCAGTTCTTC
TRBV3-1	few	.	TRBJ2-7	CASSQSEGPSSNEQYF	TGTGCCAGCAGCCAATCGGAGGGTCCATCCTCAAACGAGCAGTACTTC
TRBV27	many	TRBD2	TRBJ2-1	CASKAGGPGTEQFF	TGTGCCAGCAAGGCGGGAGGGCCGGGGACGGAGCAGTTCTTC
TRBV5-1	few	.	TRBJ2-7	CASSLAEGGQGEQYF	TGCGCCAGCAGCTTGGCCGAGGGCGGCCAGGGCGAGCAGTACTTC
TRBV2	many	.	TRBJ1-5	CASSAGEGNQPQHF	TGTGCCAGCAGTGCAGGAGAAGGGAATCAGCCCCAGCATTTT